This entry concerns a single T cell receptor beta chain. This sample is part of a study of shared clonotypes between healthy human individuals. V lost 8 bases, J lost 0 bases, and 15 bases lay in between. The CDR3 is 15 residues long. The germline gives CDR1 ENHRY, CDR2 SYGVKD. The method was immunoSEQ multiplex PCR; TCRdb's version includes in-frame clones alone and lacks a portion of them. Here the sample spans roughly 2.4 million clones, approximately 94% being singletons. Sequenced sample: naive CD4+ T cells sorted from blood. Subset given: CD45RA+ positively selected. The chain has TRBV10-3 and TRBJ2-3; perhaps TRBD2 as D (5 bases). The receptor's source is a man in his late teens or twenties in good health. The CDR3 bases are TGTGCCATCGCGGGCGGCGGTCTCAGCACAGATACGCAGTATTTT. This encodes CAIAGGGLSTDTQYF.